Presented here are 13 T cell receptor beta chains from one specimen sequenced in a study of CXCR3-negative and CXCR3-positive naive CD8 T cells. UMI-labeled 5' RACE yielded the TRB cDNA libraries. TCRdb reprocessed the 5' RACE reads, with one entry per CDR3 protein and no DNA. The repertoire shows roughly 55,000 distinct CDR3 sequences; the top ten hold around 0.58%. Study conclusions and caveats: Comparison of naive cells showed more hydrophobic TRB CDR3s in CXCR3-positive than in CXCR3-negative naive cells.

The antigens for these receptors are not known. The sequenced sample was naive CXCR3+ CD8+ T cells from blood. Subset given: CD45RO-CCR7+CD27+CD95- naive CD8+ T cells expressing CXCR3 (TNR3+). The receptors come from a human donor in good health. Some clones in this sample may be carry-over from other donors' samples.

The genes are TRBV12-3 or TRBV12-4 and TRBJ2-7; TCRdb selects TRBD1, and the lack of DNA leaves this call unchecked. The length of the CDR3 is 17 residues. The CDR3 here is CAGTGNPVATGGAEQYF.

This chain uses TRBV14 with TRBJ2-3; TCRdb selects TRBD1, and the lack of DNA leaves this call unchecked. The V gene's germline CDR1 is SGHDN and CDR2 FVKESK. The CDR3 spans 14 residues. This chain's CDR3 is CASSQGWGSDTQYF.

The CDR3 protein is CASSHGTAGWDTQYF. This chain uses TRBV14 with TRBJ2-3; TCRdb designates TRBD1, a call that cannot be tested without DNA. The CDR3 loop spans 15 amino acids. Germline V gene sequence: CDR1 SGHDN, CDR2 FVKESK.

The chain recombines TRBV11-2 with TRBJ1-1; TCRdb proposes TRBD1, but this gene call is untestable without DNA. The germline V gene encodes CDR1 SGHAT and CDR2 FQNNGV. The CDR3 totals 14 residues. The chain's CDR3 is CASSLGRGGTEAFF.

This chain joins TRBV20-1 and TRBJ2-7. Germline CDR1 reads DFQATT; CDR2 reads SNEGSKA (reference sequence). This CDR3 contains 11 residues. The CDR3 region is CSAREAYEQYF.

The chain links TRBV29-1 to TRBJ2-3. Germline CDR1 SQVTM, CDR2 ANQGSEA. The CDR3 is made up of 12 amino acids. The CDR3 reads CSVGASSDTQYF.

The genes are TRBV29-1 and TRBJ1-2. The CDR3 loop spans 13 amino acids. Per germline, CDR1 SQVTM and CDR2 ANQGSEA. CDR3 residues: CSVADNPSYGYTF.

The chain carries TRBV7-8 and TRBJ2-4; with no DNA, the TCRdb D assignment of TRBD1 cannot be verified. Per germline, CDR1 SGHVS and CDR2 FQNEAQ. This CDR3 region has 18 residues. CDR3 sequence: CASSVSGGAGVAKNIQYF.

V is TRBV27 and J is TRBJ2-2; TCRdb gives TRBD1 as the D gene, but with no DNA this cannot be confirmed. Per the germline V gene, CDR1 is MNHEY and CDR2 is SMNVEV (reference sequence). This CDR3 contains 15 residues. The chain's CDR3 is CASSSGQTYTGELFF.

The chain employs TRBV7-9 and TRBJ1-1. The CDR3 is 14 amino acids. CDR1 and CDR2 from the germline V gene are SEHNR and FQNEAQ (reference sequence). The CDR3 sequence is CASSLGSEYTEAFF. The full variable domain, its missing parts supplied by reference TRBV7-9 and TRBJ1-1, is DTGVSQNPRHKITKRGQNVTFRCDPISEHNRLYWYRQTLGQGPEFLTYFQNEAQLEKSRLLSDRFSAERPKGSFSTLEIQRTEQGDSAMYLCASSLGSEYTEAFFGQGTRLTVV.

The V call is TRBV4-3, the J call TRBJ2-7. CDR1 is LGHNA, CDR2 YSLEER, per germline. The CDR3 consists of 13 residues. CDR3: CASSQDEAYEQYF.

The chain has TRBV21-1 and TRBJ1-4; TCRdb reports TRBD1, a call that lacks DNA to check it against. TRBV21-1 is tagged as a pseudogene. This CDR3 contains 17 residues. CDR3 loop: CASSKGLRARGEEKLFF.

This chain uses TRBV20-1 with TRBJ2-7. The CDR3 consists of 14 residues. Germline V gives CDR1 DFQATT, CDR2 SNEGSKA (reference sequence). CDR3 amino acids: CSARDSDSTYEQYF.